This TCR beta chain is from a study of blood T cell repertoires in COVID-19. Study summary: The United States, Italy and Spain provided the acute and convalescent COVID-19 samples.

Authors' analysis steps: Amplification from reference gene primers served as the basis for estimated nucleated cell counts. Profiling relied on immunoSEQ multiplex PCR, and the TCRdb table lists in-frame clones only, not all of them. That table furnishes V, J and clone size, whereas the DNA furnished D and trimming. The sample holds about 110,000 clones, 72% seen once. The germline CDR1 and CDR2 sequences are SGHAT and FQNNGV. The CDR3 is 16 amino acids. The trim removed 5 bases at V and 0 bases at J, leaving 6 bases unmatched. The gene calls are TRBV11-2 and TRBJ1-1; 10 nucleotides align to TRBD1. The TCR comes from an older woman with acute or convalescent COVID-19. The source material was peripheral blood. Written as DNA, the CDR3 is TGTGCCAGCAGCCCAGGACAGGGGGGGCTGAACACTGAAGCTTTCTTT. This translates into CASSPGQGGLNTEAFF.